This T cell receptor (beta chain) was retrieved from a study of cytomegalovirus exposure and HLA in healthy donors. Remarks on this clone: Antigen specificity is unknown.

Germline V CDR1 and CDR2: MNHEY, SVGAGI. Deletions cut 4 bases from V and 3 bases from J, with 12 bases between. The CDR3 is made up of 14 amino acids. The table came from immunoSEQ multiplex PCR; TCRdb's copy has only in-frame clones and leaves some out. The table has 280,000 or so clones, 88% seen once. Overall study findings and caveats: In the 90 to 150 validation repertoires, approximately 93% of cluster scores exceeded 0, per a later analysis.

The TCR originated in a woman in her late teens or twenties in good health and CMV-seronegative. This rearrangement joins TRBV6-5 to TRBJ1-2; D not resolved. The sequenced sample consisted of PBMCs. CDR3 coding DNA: TGTGCCAGCAGTTTCCACGGGCGGGACTATGGCTACACCTTC. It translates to CASSFHGRDYGYTF.